Following are 17 T cell receptor beta chains from one sample sequenced in a study of blood T cells in healthy people across ages. The authors ran a second PCR of about 6 to 11 cycles using a sample-barcoded 5' primer and a J-beta primer mix. One entry per CDR3 protein, called by TCRdb with MiXCR from the 5' RACE reads. In the table there are more than 650,000 distinct CDR3 sequences, roughly 50% of which are singletons. The sequenced material came from blood. All receptors derive from a man at least 80 years old in good health.

For this clonotype: Being one base from a much bigger clone, this may be a read error. This chain uses TRBV21-1 with TRBJ2-7; TRBD2 is taken as the D call from the table, unchecked against the DNA. TRBV21-1 is shown as a pseudogene. The CDR3 consists of 14 residues. The CDR3 here is CAAQREGPRYEQYF. In DNA form, the CDR3 reads TGTGCCGCCCAGCGGGAGGGGCCGAGGTACGAGCAGTACTTC.

This clonotype was detected only a few times. V is TRBV28 and J is TRBJ2-5; D perhaps matches TRBD2 (5 bases). Trimming took 7 bases from V and 5 from J, leaving 14 bases between them. Germline lookup yields CDR1 MDHEN and CDR2 SYDVKM. This CDR3 is built from 13 residues. CDR3 protein: CASNRRVSETQYF. The CDR3 DNA reads as TGTGCCAGCAATCGGCGGGTATCGGAGACCCAGTACTTC.

The rearrangement uses TRBV5-1 and TRBJ2-1; D is tentatively TRBD1 or TRBD2 (5 bases each). This CDR3 is built from 15 residues. With 0 bases removed from V and 3 bases from J, the gap between germline ends came to 10 bases. Germline CDR1 SGHRS, CDR2 YFSETQ. CDR3: CASSLAGTDYNEQFF. The CDR3 DNA is TGCGCCAGCAGCTTGGCCGGGACGGACTACAATGAGCAGTTCTTC.

This clonotype has a handful of counts. Mismatch with germline at one junction end may stem from a read error. DNA of the CDR3: TGCGCCAGCACTGGGGGGGTGAGAGGGGAGACCCAGTACTTC. This sequence encodes CASTGGVRGETQYF. This chain connects TRBV28 to TRBJ2-5; 7 bases map to TRBD2. This CDR3 spans 14 amino acids. Germline V gene data show CDR1 as MDHEN and CDR2 as SYDVKM.

The rearrangement joins TRBV12-3 or TRBV12-4 to TRBJ2-1; 9 bases agree with TRBD1. The junction had 5 bases not matched to a gene; V was cut back by 6 bases and J by 2 bases. The CDR3 has 15 amino acids. The CDR3 coding sequence is TGTGCCAGCAGGAGGGACAGGGCCACCTACAATGAGCAGTTCTTC. Residues: CASRRDRATYNEQFF.

This clonotype showed up many times. The chain is built from TRBV10-3 and TRBJ2-7; D not resolved. The CDR3 runs to 13 residues. V lost 6 bases and J lost 3, with 12 bases in between. Germline values: CDR1 ENHRY, CDR2 SYGVKD. CDR3 sequence reads: CAISVRLGYEQYF. DNA for the CDR3: TGTGCCATCAGCGTCAGACTGGGCTACGAGCAGTACTTC.

This clonotype has only one observation. The chain is built from TRBV4-2 and TRBJ1-3; 8 bases are a match to TRBD1. This CDR3 spans 15 amino acids. The germline V gene encodes CDR1 LGHNA and CDR2 YNFKEQ. V shed 4 bases, J shed 8 bases, and the junction held 10 bases outside the gene matches. The chain's CDR3 is CASSLTDREEDTIYF. In DNA form, the CDR3 reads TGTGCCAGCAGCCTTACGGACAGGGAGGAAGACACCATATATTTT.

This sequence joins TRBV2 and TRBJ1-2; perhaps TRBD1 as D (6 bases). V lost 7 bases and J lost 4, with 13 bases in between. The CDR3 runs 13 residues. Germline values: CDR1 SNHLY, CDR2 FYNNEI. CDR3 residues: CASTDGGPYGYTF. The CDR3 bases are TGTGCCAGCACCGACGGGGGGCCCTATGGCTACACCTTC.

The chain uses TRBV20-1 and TRBJ2-7; 8 positions match TRBD2. The trim removed 2 bases at V and 1 base at J, leaving 7 bases unmatched. Germline assignment: CDR1 DFQATT and CDR2 SNEGSKA (reference sequence). CDR3 length: 15 amino acids. The CDR3 nucleotides are TGCAGTGCTAGACCTCTCCCGGGGGGGTCCTACGAGCAGTACTTC. Translating it yields CSARPLPGGSYEQYF.

The chain has TRBV12-5 and TRBJ2-5; 13 nucleotides line up with TRBD2. There are 15 residues in the CDR3. CDR1 LGHNT and CDR2 FRNRAP come from the germline V gene. V was clipped by 0 bases and J by 5 bases; unmatched bases: 0. The CDR3 spells CASGLVTSGRETQYF. Here the CDR3 DNA reads TGTGCTAGTGGTTTGGTGACTAGCGGGAGGGAGACCCAGTACTTC.

This clonotype was recorded a few times. Being one base from a much bigger clone, this may be a read error. The V gene is TRBV7-9, the J gene TRBJ2-3; 7 bases are shared with TRBD2. There are 15 residues in the CDR3. CDR1 and CDR2 (germline): SEHNR, FQNEAQ (reference sequence). The CDR3 sequence is CAGSLSEAGADTQYF. In DNA, the CDR3 is TGTGCCGGCAGCTTAAGTGAGGCGGGAGCAGATACGCAGTATTTT.

This chain links TRBV5-1 with TRBJ2-7; D is ambiguous. V was shortened by 1 base and J by 2 bases, with 13 bases between the two germline ends. Germline V gene lookup returns CDR1 SGHRS and CDR2 YFSETQ. This CDR3 region has 15 residues. Here the CDR3 reads CASSLWSGSAYEQYF. The CDR3 region has the DNA TGCGCCAGCAGCTTGTGGTCAGGAAGTGCCTACGAGCAGTACTTC.

This chain links TRBV7-2 with TRBJ2-3; D possibly corresponds to TRBD2 (5 bases). Germline V gene sequence: CDR1 SGHTA, CDR2 FQGNSA. The germline V and J ends were trimmed by 0 bases and 4 bases, with 11 bases remaining between them. This CDR3 contains 15 residues. The CDR3: CASSLAGVGPDTQYF. CDR3 nucleotide sequence: TGTGCCAGCAGCTTAGCGGGAGTTGGTCCAGATACGCAGTATTTT.

The rearrangement links TRBV20-1 to TRBJ2-7; TRBD2 agrees at 10 bases. V was pared by 5 bases and J by 3 bases, with 4 bases of the junction left unmatched. CDR1 is DFQATT, CDR2 SNEGSKA, per germline (reference sequence). The CDR3 consists of 13 residues. CDR3 DNA: TGCAGTGCTCTTCTAGCGGGAGACTACGAGCAGTACTTC. It codes for CSALLAGDYEQYF.

The chain joins TRBV6-5 to TRBJ1-1, with D tentatively TRBD1 (5 bases). This CDR3 is 14 amino acids long. V was cut by 2 bases and J by 5 bases, with 12 bases left in between. CDR1 and CDR2 from the germline V gene are MNHEY and SVGAGI. The CDR3 is CASSYEGFGTEAFF. The CDR3 nucleotides read TGTGCCAGCAGTTACGAGGGGTTTGGGACTGAAGCTTTCTTT.

The chain recombines TRBV9 with TRBJ1-5, with D unresolved. The ends were cut back, 0 bases at V and 6 bases at J, with 10 bases in the middle. The germline CDR1 and CDR2 sequences are SGDLS and YYNGEE. CDR3 length equals 14 residues. CDR3 sequence reads: CASSVEKHRQPQHF. CDR3 coding DNA: TGTGCCAGCAGCGTAGAAAAGCACCGTCAGCCCCAGCATTTT. The variable domain in full, completed from reference TRBV9 and TRBJ1-5, reads DSGVTQTPKHLITATGQRVTLRCSPRSGDLSVYWYQQSLDQGLQFLIQYYNGEERAKGNILERFSAQQFPDLHSELNLSSLELGDSALYFCASSVEKHRQPQHFGDGTRLSIL.

This clonotype has more than one count but fewer than ten. The chain recombines TRBV3-1 with TRBJ2-6; D gene ambiguous. The V and J ends lost 1 base and 3 bases respectively, with 7 bases between them. The CDR3 spans 15 residues. The germline CDR1 and CDR2 sequences are LGHDT and YNNKEL (reference sequence). The CDR3 nucleotides are TGTGCCAGCAGCCAAGCCCCGGGTGGGGCCAACGTCCTGACTTTC. It specifies CASSQAPGGANVLTF.